One sample yielded the 22 T cell receptor beta chains listed below, sequenced in a study of cytomegalovirus exposure and HLA in healthy donors. The PCR had 60 Vbeta and 13 Jbeta primers. TCRdb's copy holds only in-frame clones and misses some; the assay was immunoSEQ multiplex PCR. The top ten clones hold around a fifth of a sample with roughly 89,000 clones, roughly 63% of them seen once. Sequencing used PBMCs. All receptors derive from a woman aged 45-65 years in good health and CMV-seropositive.

The chain employs TRBV28 and TRBJ1-4; weak D call: TRBD1 (5 bases). Trimming took 4 bases from V and 8 from J, leaving 8 bases between them. The CDR3 has 12 residues. Germline values: CDR1 MDHEN, CDR2 SYDVKM. The CDR3 is CASSWRDEKLFF. CDR3 DNA sequence: TGTGCCAGCAGTTGGAGGGACGAAAAACTGTTTTTT.

The rearrangement links TRBV5-1 to TRBJ2-1; D may be TRBD1 (6 bases). CDR3 length equals 15 residues. Looked up from germline, CDR1 is SGHRS and CDR2 is YFSETQ. The germline V and J ends were trimmed by 0 bases and 7 bases, with 14 bases remaining between them. In nucleotides, the CDR3 is TGCGCCAGCAGCTTGGGGACAGAAAACGGGAATGAGCAGTTCTTC. It encodes CASSLGTENGNEQFF.

This chain uses TRBV19 with TRBJ1-1; the D gene is possibly TRBD1 (6 bases). Trimming cost V 5 bases and J 2 bases, with 18 bases left between them. The CDR3 runs 16 residues. Germline CDR1 LNHDA, CDR2 SQIVND (reference sequence). The CDR3, as DNA: TGTGCCAGTAGTCTAAAGTGGGGACATGCCAACACTGAAGCTTTCTTT. As protein: CASSLKWGHANTEAFF.

CDR3 nucleotide sequence: TGTGCCAGCGGTAGACTAGCGGGAAAATACGAGCAGTACTTC. It codes for CASGRLAGKYEQYF. The chain has TRBV27 and TRBJ2-7; 11 bases line up with TRBD2. Germline assignment: CDR1 MNHEY and CDR2 SMNVEV (reference sequence). This CDR3 spans 14 amino acids. Germline trimming cut 8 bases from V and 4 bases from J; bases unmatched to any gene: 7.

V and J are TRBV6-1 and TRBJ2-3; D is unclear. Germline lookup yields CDR1 MNHNS and CDR2 SASEGT. The CDR3 covers 13 residues. V gave up 0 bases and J gave up 4 bases, with 5 bases separating them. CDR3 region: CASSEAYPDTQYF. The CDR3 DNA reads as TGTGCCAGCAGTGAAGCTTATCCAGATACGCAGTATTTT.

This rearrangement joins TRBV30 to TRBJ2-1; 8 nucleotides agree with TRBD2. CDR3 length equals 17 residues. The V gene end was trimmed by 2 bases and the J gene end by 2 bases; junction bases not matched to a gene: 11. In germline, CDR1 is GTSNPN, CDR2 SVGIG (reference sequence). The CDR3 is CAWSSGGGGWTYNEQFF. In DNA, the CDR3 is TGTGCCTGGAGTTCGGGGGGGGGCGGTTGGACCTACAATGAGCAGTTCTTC.

DNA of the CDR3: TGTGCCAGCAGCCCCTCCGGGGGACTAGCGGGGGGGCAGGGCGAGCAGTTCTTC. This gives the protein CASSPSGGLAGGQGEQFF. The chain is built from TRBV5-4 and TRBJ2-1; TRBD2 matches at 16 bases. With V trimmed by 4 bases and J by 10 bases, 14 bases remained unmatched. This CDR3 spans 18 amino acids. CDR1 is SGHNT and CDR2 is YYREEE in the germline V gene (reference sequence).

The DNA of the CDR3 is TGTGCCAGCAGCTTTGGACAGGCTCCCCTTATTGGCACAGATACGCAGTATTTT. Translating it yields CASSFGQAPLIGTDTQYF. V and J are TRBV5-4 and TRBJ2-3; the match to TRBD1 covers 7 bases. This CDR3 is 18 amino acids long. Germline values: CDR1 SGHNT, CDR2 YYREEE (reference sequence). V shed 2 bases and J 1 base; nucleotides not matched to a gene: 13.

DNA of the CDR3: TGTGCCAGCAGCTATCGGACAGGAAAGGAGAGCAATCAGCCCCAGCATTTT. Residues: CASSYRTGKESNQPQHF. This sequence joins TRBV7-6 and TRBJ1-5, with 7 bases fitting TRBD1. This CDR3 has 17 residues. Germline V gene data show CDR1 as SGHVS and CDR2 as FNYEAQ. The ends lost 4 bases at V and 1 base at J; junction bases unmatched: 10.

The chain carries TRBV9 and TRBJ2-2, with D unclear. The CDR3 contains 14 residues. Trimming shortened V by 0 bases and J by 9 bases, and 12 bases separated the two germline ends. Per germline, CDR1 SGDLS and CDR2 YYNGEE. As DNA, the CDR3 is TGTGCCAGCAGCGTAGTTGAAATCGACAGGGAGCTGTTTTTT. Its translation is CASSVVEIDRELFF.

This clone was seen a few times. This chain connects TRBV19 to TRBJ2-7, with TRBD1 identical over 12 bases. J gave up 3 bases and V 6 bases, and 9 bases lay outside the gene matches. Germline CDR1 reads LNHDA; CDR2 reads SQIVND (reference sequence). The CDR3 extends over 16 amino acids. CDR3 coding DNA: TGTGCCAGTAGCCTTGGGACAGGGGGCGACCTCTACGAGCAGTACTTC. Its protein product is CASSLGTGGDLYEQYF.

The chain has TRBV2 and TRBJ2-7; D not resolved. V gave up 5 bases and J gave up 4 bases, with 6 bases separating them. The germline gives CDR1 SNHLY, CDR2 FYNNEI. The CDR3 is 11 residues long. The CDR3 here is CASSPGYEQYF. CDR3 bases: TGTGCCAGCAGTCCAGGATACGAGCAGTACTTC.

The gene calls are TRBV28 and TRBJ1-1; TRBD1 agrees at 9 bases. Germline V CDR1 and CDR2: MDHEN, SYDVKM. The CDR3 contains 17 residues. Germline trimming cut 8 bases from V and 1 base from J; bases unmatched to any gene: 14. The CDR3 nucleotides are TGTGCCAGCGGCTTACTCGGGACAGGGTCTTCGAACACTGAAGCTTTCTTT. It translates to CASGLLGTGSSNTEAFF. The full variable domain, in which reference TRBV28 and TRBJ1-1 provide the parts outside the CDR3, is DVKVTQSSRYLVKRTGEKVFLECVQDMDHENMFWYRQDPGLGLRLIYFSYDVKMKEKGDIPEGYSVSREKKERFSLILESASTNQTSMYLCASGLLGTGSSNTEAFFGQGTRLTVV.

This clone has only a few counts. The J gene is TRBJ2-3, the V gene TRBV4-2; 7 positions match TRBD2. The CDR3 is made up of 13 amino acids. With 4 bases clipped from V and 6 bases from J, the junction kept 4 bases outside the gene matches. Germline loops: CDR1 LGHNA, CDR2 YNFKEQ. Here the CDR3 reads CASSPTSEDTQYF. CDR3 in DNA: TGTGCCAGCAGCCCAACTAGCGAGGATACGCAGTATTTT.

The rearrangement joins TRBV28 to TRBJ1-4; no clear D gene. The CDR3 covers 15 residues. The germline CDR1 and CDR2 sequences are MDHEN and SYDVKM. V was shortened by 3 bases and J by 9 bases, with 17 bases between the two germline ends. This chain's CDR3 is CASSFKTPFQQKLFF. In DNA form, the CDR3 reads TGTGCCAGCAGTTTTAAAACACCTTTCCAACAAAAACTGTTTTTT.

J is TRBJ2-7 and V is TRBV19; 9 nucleotides agree with TRBD1. There are 14 residues in the CDR3. The V and J ends lost 3 bases and 5 bases, in that order; junction bases with no gene match: 5. CDR1 and CDR2 from the germline V gene are LNHDA and SQIVND (reference sequence). As DNA, the CDR3 is TGTGCCAGTAGTATCTGGGACAGGGCAGACGAGCAGTACTTC. This gives the protein CASSIWDRADEQYF.

The rearrangement links TRBV6-1 to TRBJ1-5; the D is unclear. Germline CDR1 reads MNHNS; CDR2 reads SASEGT. V lost 4 bases and J lost 2, with 9 bases in between. This CDR3 contains 14 residues. CDR3 bases: TGTGCCAGCAGTGGGGCAGTAGGCAATCAGCCCCAGCATTTT. Translation: CASSGAVGNQPQHF.

This chain uses TRBV28 with TRBJ1-1, with D perhaps TRBD1 (5 bases). This CDR3 contains 15 residues. CDR1 is MDHEN and CDR2 is SYDVKM in the germline V gene. Trimming removed 2 bases from V and 4 bases from J, with 14 bases in between. CDR3 in amino acids: CASSLAYQGTTEAFF. CDR3 DNA: TGTGCCAGCAGTTTAGCATATCAGGGCACCACTGAAGCTTTCTTT.

The rearrangement uses TRBV27 and TRBJ1-2; TRBD1 matches at 8 bases. CDR1 is MNHEY and CDR2 is SMNVEV in the germline V gene (reference sequence). With V trimmed by 5 bases and J by 8 bases, 4 bases remained unmatched. This CDR3 is 12 amino acids long. The CDR3 DNA reads TGTGCCAGCAGTGCTACAGGGGGGGGCTACACCTTC. This encodes CASSATGGGYTF.

The rearrangement uses TRBV9 and TRBJ1-2; D remains unclear. Germline V gives CDR1 SGDLS, CDR2 YYNGEE. The CDR3 is 14 amino acids. V lost 0 bases and J 1 base, leaving 7 bases between the germline ends. CDR3 nucleotide sequence: TGTGCCAGCAGCGTAGGTCTGAGTAACTATGGCTACACCTTC. Translated, it gives CASSVGLSNYGYTF.

The rearrangement uses TRBV29-1 and TRBJ1-6, with D maybe TRBD1 (5 bases). V was shortened by 6 bases and J by 4 bases, with 22 bases between the two germline ends. The CDR3 runs to 17 residues. CDR1 is SQVTM and CDR2 is ANQGSEA in the germline V gene. The DNA for the CDR3 is TGCAGCGTGGGGGGTGGGACCCAAGCGCCGTATAATTCACCCCTCCACTTT. Protein sequence: CSVGGGTQAPYNSPLHF. The whole variable domain, remainder taken from reference TRBV29-1 and TRBJ1-6, is SAVISQKPSRDICQRGTSLTIQCQVDSQVTMMFWYRQQPGQSLTLIATANQGSEATYESGFVIDKFPISRPNLTFSTLTVSNMSPEDSSIYLCSVGGGTQAPYNSPLHFGNGTRLTVT.

The genes are TRBV5-1 and TRBJ1-4, with a possible D match to TRBD1 (5 bases). The CDR3 has 16 residues. Per the germline V gene, CDR1 is SGHRS and CDR2 is YFSETQ. V was clipped by 3 bases and J by 4 bases, with 16 bases between them. This CDR3 reads CASSWGVGDRNEKLFF. The CDR3 nucleotides read TGCGCCAGCAGCTGGGGGGTAGGCGACCGTAATGAAAAACTGTTTTTT.